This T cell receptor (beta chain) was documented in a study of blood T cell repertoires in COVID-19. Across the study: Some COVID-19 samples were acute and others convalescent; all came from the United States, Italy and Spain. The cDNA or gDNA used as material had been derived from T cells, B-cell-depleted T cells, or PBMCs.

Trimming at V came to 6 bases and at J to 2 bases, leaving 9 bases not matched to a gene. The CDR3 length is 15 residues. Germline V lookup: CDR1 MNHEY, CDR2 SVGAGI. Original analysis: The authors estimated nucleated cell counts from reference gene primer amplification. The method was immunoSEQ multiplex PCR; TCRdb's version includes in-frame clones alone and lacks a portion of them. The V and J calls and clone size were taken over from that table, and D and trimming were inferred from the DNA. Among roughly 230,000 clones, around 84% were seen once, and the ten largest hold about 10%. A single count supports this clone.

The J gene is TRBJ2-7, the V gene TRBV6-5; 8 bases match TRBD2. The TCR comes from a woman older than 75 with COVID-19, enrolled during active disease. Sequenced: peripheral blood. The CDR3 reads CASSLRSGGPYEQYF. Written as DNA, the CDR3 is TGTGCCAGCAGCCTAAGGTCGGGGGGGCCCTACGAGCAGTACTTC.